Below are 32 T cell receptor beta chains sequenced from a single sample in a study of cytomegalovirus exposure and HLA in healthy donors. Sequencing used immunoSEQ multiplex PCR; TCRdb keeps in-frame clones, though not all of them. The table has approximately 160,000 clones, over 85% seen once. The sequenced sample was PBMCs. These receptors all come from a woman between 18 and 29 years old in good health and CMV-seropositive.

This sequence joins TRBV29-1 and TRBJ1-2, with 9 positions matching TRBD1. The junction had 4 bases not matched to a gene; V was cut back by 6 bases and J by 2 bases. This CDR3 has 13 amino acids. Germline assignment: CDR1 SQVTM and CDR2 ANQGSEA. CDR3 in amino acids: CSVAGQGNYGYTF. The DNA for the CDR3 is TGCAGCGTCGCGGGACAGGGAAACTATGGCTACACCTTC.

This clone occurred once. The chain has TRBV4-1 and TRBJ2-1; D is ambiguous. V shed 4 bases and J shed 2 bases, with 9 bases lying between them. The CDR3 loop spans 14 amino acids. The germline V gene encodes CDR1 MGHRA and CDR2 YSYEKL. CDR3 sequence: CASSPREAYNEQFF. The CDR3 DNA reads TGCGCCAGCAGCCCCCGTGAGGCCTACAATGAGCAGTTCTTC.

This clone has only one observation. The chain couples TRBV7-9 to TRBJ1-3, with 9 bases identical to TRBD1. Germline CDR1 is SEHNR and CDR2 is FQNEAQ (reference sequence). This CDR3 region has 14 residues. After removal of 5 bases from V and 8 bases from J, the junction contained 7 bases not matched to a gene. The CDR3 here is CASSLGRQGDTIYF. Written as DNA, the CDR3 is TGTGCCAGCAGCCTCGGGAGACAGGGGGACACCATATATTTT.

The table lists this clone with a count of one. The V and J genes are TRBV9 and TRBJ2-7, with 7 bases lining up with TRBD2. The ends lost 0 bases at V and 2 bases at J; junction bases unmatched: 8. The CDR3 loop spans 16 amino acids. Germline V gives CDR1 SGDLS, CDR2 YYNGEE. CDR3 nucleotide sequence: TGTGCCAGCAGCGTAGGGGTTGGCGGGAGTACCTACGAGCAGTACTTC. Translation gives CASSVGVGGSTYEQYF.

CDR3 sequence: CASSSWGENIQYF. For the CDR3, the DNA is TGTGCCAGCAGTTCCTGGGGGGAAAACATTCAGTACTTC. The chain carries TRBV27 and TRBJ2-4; a possible D gene is TRBD2 (6 bases). V was trimmed by 4 bases and J by 5 bases, leaving 9 bases between them. Germline V gives CDR1 MNHEY, CDR2 SMNVEV (reference sequence). The CDR3 covers 13 residues.

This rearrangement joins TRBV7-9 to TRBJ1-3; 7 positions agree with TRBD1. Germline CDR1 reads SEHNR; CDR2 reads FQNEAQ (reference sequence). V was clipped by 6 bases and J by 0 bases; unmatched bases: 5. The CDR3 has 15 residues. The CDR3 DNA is TGTGCCAGCAGATTATCAGGGGGCTCTGGAAACACCATATATTTT. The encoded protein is CASRLSGGSGNTIYF.

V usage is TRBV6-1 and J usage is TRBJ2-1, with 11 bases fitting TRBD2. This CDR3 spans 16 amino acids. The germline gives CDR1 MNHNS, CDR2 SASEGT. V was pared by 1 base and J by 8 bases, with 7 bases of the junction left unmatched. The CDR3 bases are TGTGCCAGCAGTGAAGTCGGTAGCGGGAGGGTGGATGAGCAGTTCTTC. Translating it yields CASSEVGSGRVDEQFF.

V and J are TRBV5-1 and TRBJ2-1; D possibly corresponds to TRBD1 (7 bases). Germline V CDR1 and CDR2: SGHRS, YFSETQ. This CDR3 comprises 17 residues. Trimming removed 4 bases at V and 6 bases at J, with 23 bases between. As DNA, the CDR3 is TGCGCCAGCAGCGACAGGGCCCGACAGGGAGGTCCCAATGAGCAGTTCTTC. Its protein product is CASSDRARQGGPNEQFF.

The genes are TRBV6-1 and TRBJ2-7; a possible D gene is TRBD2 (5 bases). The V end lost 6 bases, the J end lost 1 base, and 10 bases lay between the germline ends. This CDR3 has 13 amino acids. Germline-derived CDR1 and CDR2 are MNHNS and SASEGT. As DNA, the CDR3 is TGTGCCAGCAGGTACGGGGAGTCCTACGAGCAGTACTTC. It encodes CASRYGESYEQYF.

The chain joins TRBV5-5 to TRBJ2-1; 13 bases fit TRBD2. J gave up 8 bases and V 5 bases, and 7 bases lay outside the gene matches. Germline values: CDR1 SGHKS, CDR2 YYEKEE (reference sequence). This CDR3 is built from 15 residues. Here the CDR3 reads CASRPGLAGFDEQFF. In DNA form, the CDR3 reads TGTGCCAGCAGACCGGGACTAGCGGGATTCGATGAGCAGTTCTTC. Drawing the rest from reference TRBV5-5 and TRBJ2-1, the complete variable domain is DAGVTQSPTHLIKTRGQQVTLRCSPISGHKSVSWYQQVLGQGPQFIFQYYEKEERGRGNFPDRFSARQFPNYSSELNVNALLLGDSALYLCASRPGLAGFDEQFFGPGTRLTVL.

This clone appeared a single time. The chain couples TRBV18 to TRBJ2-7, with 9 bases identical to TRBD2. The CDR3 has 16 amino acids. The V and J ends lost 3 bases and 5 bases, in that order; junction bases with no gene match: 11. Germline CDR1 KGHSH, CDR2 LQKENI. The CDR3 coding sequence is TGTGCCAGCTCACCTTCAGCGGGAGGAGCGGGCAACGAGCAGTACTTC. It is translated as CASSPSAGGAGNEQYF.

The CDR3 here is CAGTEGQERTEAFF. The DNA for the CDR3 is TGTGCCGGAACTGAGGGACAGGAACGCACTGAAGCTTTCTTT. The V call is TRBV6-1, the J call TRBJ1-1; 8 nucleotides align to TRBD1. Germline trimming cut 11 bases from V and 4 bases from J; bases unmatched to any gene: 12. The CDR3 totals 14 residues. In germline, CDR1 is MNHNS, CDR2 SASEGT.

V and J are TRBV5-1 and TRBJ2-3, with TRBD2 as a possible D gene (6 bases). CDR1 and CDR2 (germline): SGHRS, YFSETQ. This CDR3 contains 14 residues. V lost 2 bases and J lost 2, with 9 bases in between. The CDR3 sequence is CASSFRDSTDTQYF. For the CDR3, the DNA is TGCGCCAGCAGCTTCCGGGACTCCACAGATACGCAGTATTTT. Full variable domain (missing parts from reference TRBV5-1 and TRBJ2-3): KAGVTQTPRYLIKTRGQQVTLSCSPISGHRSVSWYQQTPGQGLQFLFEYFSETQRNKGNFPGRFSGRQFSNSRSEMNVSTLELGDSALYLCASSFRDSTDTQYFGPGTRLTVL.

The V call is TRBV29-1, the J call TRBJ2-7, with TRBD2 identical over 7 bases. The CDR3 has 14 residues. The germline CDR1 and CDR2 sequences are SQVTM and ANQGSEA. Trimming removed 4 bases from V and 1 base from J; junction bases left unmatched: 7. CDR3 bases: TGCAGCGTTGGGGGAGGGACTACTTCCTACGAGCAGTACTTC. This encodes CSVGGGTTSYEQYF.

The DNA of the CDR3 is TGTGCCAGCAGTGATGCCGGGACTAGAATCTTAGATACGCAGTATTTT. This sequence encodes CASSDAGTRILDTQYF. This chain uses TRBV2 with TRBJ2-3; 8 positions agree with TRBD2. Germline V CDR1 and CDR2: SNHLY, FYNNEI. V lost 3 bases and J lost 5; bases outside the gene matches: 10. This CDR3 spans 16 amino acids.

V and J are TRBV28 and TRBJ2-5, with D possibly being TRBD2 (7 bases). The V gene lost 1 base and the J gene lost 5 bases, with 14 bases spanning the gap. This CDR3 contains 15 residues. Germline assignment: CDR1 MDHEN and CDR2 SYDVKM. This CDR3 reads CASSLLGGARETQYF. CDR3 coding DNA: TGTGCCAGCAGTTTATTAGGGGGGGCGAGGGAGACCCAGTACTTC.

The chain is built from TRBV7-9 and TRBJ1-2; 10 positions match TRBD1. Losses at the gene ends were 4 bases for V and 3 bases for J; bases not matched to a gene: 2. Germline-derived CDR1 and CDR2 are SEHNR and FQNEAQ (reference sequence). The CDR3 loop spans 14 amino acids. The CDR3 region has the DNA TGTGCCAGCAGCTCGACAGGGGGCTACTATGGCTACACCTTC. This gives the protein CASSSTGGYYGYTF.

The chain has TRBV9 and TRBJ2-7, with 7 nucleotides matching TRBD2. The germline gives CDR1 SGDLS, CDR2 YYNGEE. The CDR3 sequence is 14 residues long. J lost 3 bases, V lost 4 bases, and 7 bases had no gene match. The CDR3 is CASSPLSGDYEQYF. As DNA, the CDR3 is TGTGCCAGCAGCCCACTCAGCGGGGACTACGAGCAGTACTTC.

The CDR3 DNA reads TGTGCCAGCAGTTACTCGATACTCTCCACCGGGGAGCTGTTTTTT. As protein: CASSYSILSTGELFF. This chain joins TRBV6-5 and TRBJ2-2; D is unresolved. Between the trimmed V and J ends, which lost 0 bases and 4 bases, there was a span of 9 bases. This CDR3 is built from 15 residues. Germline loops: CDR1 MNHEY, CDR2 SVGAGI.

DNA of the CDR3: TGTGCCAGCAGTTCTTTCTACAATGAGCAGTTCTTC. Its translation: CASSSFYNEQFF. This chain joins TRBV28 and TRBJ2-1, with D unclear. Germline V gene sequence: CDR1 MDHEN, CDR2 SYDVKM. The length of the CDR3 is 12 residues. V was trimmed by 4 bases and J by 3 bases, leaving 4 bases between them.

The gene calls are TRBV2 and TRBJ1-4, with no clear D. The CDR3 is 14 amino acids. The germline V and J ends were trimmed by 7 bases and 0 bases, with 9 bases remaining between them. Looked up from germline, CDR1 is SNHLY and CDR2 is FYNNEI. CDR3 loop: CASKRETTNEKLFF. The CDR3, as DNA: TGTGCCAGCAAGCGAGAAACAACTAATGAAAAACTGTTTTTT.

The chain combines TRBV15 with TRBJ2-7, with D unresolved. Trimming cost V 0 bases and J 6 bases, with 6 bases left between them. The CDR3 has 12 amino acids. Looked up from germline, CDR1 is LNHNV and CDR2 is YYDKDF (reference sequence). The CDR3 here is CATSRDRREQYF. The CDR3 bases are TGTGCCACCAGCAGAGACCGTCGCGAGCAGTACTTC.

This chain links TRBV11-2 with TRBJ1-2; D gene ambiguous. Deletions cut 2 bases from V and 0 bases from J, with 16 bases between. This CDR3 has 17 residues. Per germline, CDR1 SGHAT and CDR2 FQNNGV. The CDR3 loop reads CASSLSSDKRANYGYTF. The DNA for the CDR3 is TGTGCCAGCAGCTTATCATCAGATAAGCGGGCTAACTATGGCTACACCTTC.

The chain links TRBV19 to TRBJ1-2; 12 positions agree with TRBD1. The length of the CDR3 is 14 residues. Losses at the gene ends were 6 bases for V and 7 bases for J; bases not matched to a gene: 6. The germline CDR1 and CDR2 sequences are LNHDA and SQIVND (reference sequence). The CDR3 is CASRPGQGAGGYTF. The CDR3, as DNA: TGTGCCAGTAGACCGGGACAGGGGGCGGGTGGCTACACCTTC.

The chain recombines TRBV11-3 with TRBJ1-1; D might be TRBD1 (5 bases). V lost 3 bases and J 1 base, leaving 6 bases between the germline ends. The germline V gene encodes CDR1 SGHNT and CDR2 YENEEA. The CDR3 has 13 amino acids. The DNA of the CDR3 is TGTGCCAGCAGCTTCAGGGCGAACACTGAAGCTTTCTTT. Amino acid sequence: CASSFRANTEAFF.

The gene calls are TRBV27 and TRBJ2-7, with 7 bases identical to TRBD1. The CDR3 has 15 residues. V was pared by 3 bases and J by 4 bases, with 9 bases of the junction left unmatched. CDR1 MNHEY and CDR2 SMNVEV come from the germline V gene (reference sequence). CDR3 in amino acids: CASSFTGARSYEQYF. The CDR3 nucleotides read TGTGCCAGCAGTTTTACAGGGGCGCGGTCTTACGAGCAGTACTTC.

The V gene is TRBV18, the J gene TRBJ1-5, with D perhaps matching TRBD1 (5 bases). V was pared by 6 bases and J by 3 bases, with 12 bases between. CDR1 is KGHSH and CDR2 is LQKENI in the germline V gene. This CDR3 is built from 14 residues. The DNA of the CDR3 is TGTGCCAGCTCCTATGACAGCACCAATCAGCCCCAGCATTTT. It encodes CASSYDSTNQPQHF.

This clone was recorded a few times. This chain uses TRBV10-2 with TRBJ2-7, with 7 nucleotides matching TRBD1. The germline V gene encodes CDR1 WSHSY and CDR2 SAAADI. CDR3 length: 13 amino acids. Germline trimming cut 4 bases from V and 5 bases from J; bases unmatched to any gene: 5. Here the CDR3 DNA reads TGCGCCAGCAGTGGGGACAGAATCCACGAGCAGTACTTC. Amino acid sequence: CASSGDRIHEQYF.

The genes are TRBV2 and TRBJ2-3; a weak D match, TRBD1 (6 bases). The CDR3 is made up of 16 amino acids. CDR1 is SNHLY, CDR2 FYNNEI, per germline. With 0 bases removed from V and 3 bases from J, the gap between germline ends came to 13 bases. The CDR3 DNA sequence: TGTGCCAGCAGTGAAGCGGAAGGACAGTCAACAGATACGCAGTATTTT. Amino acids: CASSEAEGQSTDTQYF.

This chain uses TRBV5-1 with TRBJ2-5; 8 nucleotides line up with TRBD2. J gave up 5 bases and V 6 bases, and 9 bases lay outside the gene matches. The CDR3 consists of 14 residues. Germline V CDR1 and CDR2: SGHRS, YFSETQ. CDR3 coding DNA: TGCGCCAGCAACCGGGAGGGGGTTGTGGAGACCCAGTACTTC. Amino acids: CASNREGVVETQYF.

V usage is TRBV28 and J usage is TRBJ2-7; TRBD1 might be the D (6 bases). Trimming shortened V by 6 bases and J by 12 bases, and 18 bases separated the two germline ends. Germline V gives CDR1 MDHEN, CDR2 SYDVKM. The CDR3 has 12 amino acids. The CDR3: CASSPQRGSRYF. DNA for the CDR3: TGTGCCAGCAGCCCCCAGAGGGGGAGTAGGTACTTC.

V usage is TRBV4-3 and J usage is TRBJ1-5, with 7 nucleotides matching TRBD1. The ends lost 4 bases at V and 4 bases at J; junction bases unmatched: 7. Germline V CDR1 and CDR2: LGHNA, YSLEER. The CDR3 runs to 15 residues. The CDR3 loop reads CASSPTGWNNQPQHF. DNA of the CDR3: TGCGCCAGCAGCCCGACAGGGTGGAATAATCAGCCCCAGCATTTT.